This T cell receptor beta chain was captured by sequencing in a study of early stage breast cancer tumors. Overall study: The ER+/PR+/HER2- tumors included seven or eight ductal and a handful of lobular carcinomas.

The table came from immunoSEQ multiplex PCR; TCRdb's copy has only in-frame clones and leaves some out. The table shows about 69,000 clones, with around 80% occurring only once. Notes on the study in general: Chain pairing and CD4, CD8 or FOXP3 expression were not captured. Tumor and normal breast were distinguished via blood comparison in about 90% of the 16 patients. Tumors had approximately 2.6-fold higher T cell density and higher clonality than adjacent normal breast tissue.

To note about this clone: As yet, its antigen is unknown.

Trimming shortened V by 0 bases and J by 7 bases, and 13 bases separated the two germline ends. CDR1 and CDR2 (germline): SQVTM, ANQGSEA. The CDR3 extends over 13 amino acids. Sample: blood. The origin of this receptor is a person aged 35-55 years with breast cancer. The chain has TRBV29-1 and TRBJ2-7, with D uncertain. The CDR3 DNA is TGCAGCGTTGAAGATCAGGTTCTCTTTGAGCAGTACTTC. It is translated as CSVEDQVLFEQYF.